The 10 T cell receptor beta chains below come from one sample, sequenced in a study of Ad26.COV2.S vaccination and SARS-CoV-2 variants. TCRdb's table, derived via immunoSEQ multiplex PCR, lists solely in-frame clones and lacks some. This sample has a few hundred thousand clones; roughly 80% occur once, and the top ten carry nearly 7.5%. Treatment noted: roughly 20 received Ad26.COV2.S at low or high dose, single or two shots; about 5 received placebo; per-sample allocation not given. Day 63 after the first vaccine or placebo injection was the time point for sampling. Sequenced material: peripheral blood, taken in a trial of Ad26.COV2.S vaccine versus placebo. These receptors all stem from a person aged 18-60 years who received the Ad26.COV2.S COVID-19 vaccine or a placebo.

The rearrangement links TRBV12-3 or TRBV12-4 to TRBJ1-1; a weak D match, TRBD1 (5 bases). The ends were cut back, 10 bases at V and 4 bases at J, with 16 bases in the middle. The length of the CDR3 is 13 residues. The CDR3 bases are TGTGCCACGGGACCCTCCTGGGGCACTGAAGCTTTCTTT. It codes for CATGPSWGTEAFF.

V and J are TRBV5-1 and TRBJ1-1; no clear D. The V end was cut by 2 bases, the J end by 1 base, with 9 bases between. The CDR3 spans 14 residues. The germline gives CDR1 SGHRS, CDR2 YFSETQ. CDR3 region: CASSFQAGNTEAFF. Here the CDR3 DNA reads TGCGCCAGCAGCTTCCAAGCAGGGAACACTGAAGCTTTCTTT.

This clone turned up a few times. This chain's CDR3 is CASATGPGDTQYF. Here the CDR3 DNA reads TGCGCCAGCGCCACGGGGCCAGGAGATACGCAGTATTTT. J is TRBJ2-3 and V is TRBV5-1; perhaps D is TRBD1 or TRBD2 (5 bases each). The CDR3 length is 13 residues. CDR1 is SGHRS, CDR2 YFSETQ, per germline. V lost 7 bases, J lost 5 bases, and 14 bases lay in between.

The V and J genes are TRBV6-5 and TRBJ1-2, with TRBD1 matching over 7 bases. The CDR3 extends over 14 amino acids. The junction had 6 bases not matched to a gene; V was cut back by 8 bases and J by 0 bases. The germline V gene encodes CDR1 MNHEY and CDR2 SVGAGI. CDR3 in amino acids: CASVGQLANYGYTF. The CDR3 region has the DNA TGTGCCAGCGTGGGACAGCTTGCTAACTATGGCTACACCTTC.

The V and J genes are TRBV5-1 and TRBJ1-2; D perhaps matches TRBD1 (5 bases). V lost 0 bases, J lost 7 bases, and 10 bases lay in between. Germline V gene data show CDR1 as SGHRS and CDR2 as YFSETQ. The CDR3 length is 13 residues. The CDR3 DNA sequence: TGCGCCAGCAGCTTGGAGGTGGGGGTTGGCTACACCTTC. Residues: CASSLEVGVGYTF.

The chain combines TRBV19 with TRBJ2-3, with D perhaps matching TRBD2 (5 bases). Germline CDR1 reads LNHDA; CDR2 reads SQIVND (reference sequence). The V and J ends lost 6 bases and 3 bases respectively, with 16 bases between them. The CDR3 sequence is 15 residues long. CDR3 nucleotides: TGTGCCAGTAGCCGCACTAGAGGTCGAACAGATACGCAGTATTTT. It yields the protein CASSRTRGRTDTQYF.

The rearrangement uses TRBV9 and TRBJ1-2, with 7 bases lining up with TRBD1. CDR3 length equals 13 residues. CDR1 is SGDLS, CDR2 YYNGEE, per germline. V lost 6 bases and J lost 3; bases outside the gene matches: 5. The CDR3 DNA follows: TGTGCCAGCAACAGGGACAGTTACTATGGCTACACCTTC. Amino acids: CASNRDSYYGYTF.

J is TRBJ2-1 and V is TRBV5-1; possible D gene TRBD2, 6 bases. The length of the CDR3 is 12 residues. Germline-derived CDR1 and CDR2 are SGHRS and YFSETQ. Trimming stripped 6 bases from V and 7 bases from J, with 11 bases between. The CDR3 DNA sequence: TGCGCCAGCAACATCCGGGGGAATGAGCAGTTCTTC. Encoded protein: CASNIRGNEQFF.

The gene calls are TRBV12-3 or TRBV12-4 and TRBJ2-1, with D possibly matching TRBD1 (6 bases). V lost 5 bases and J lost 10, with 12 bases in between. The CDR3 covers 12 residues. CDR3 sequence: CASSVPQGEQFF. The CDR3 DNA reads TGTGCCAGCAGTGTCCCACAGGGCGAGCAGTTCTTC.

The V gene is TRBV6-5, the J gene TRBJ2-2; 8 bases match TRBD2. The CDR3 contains 15 residues. Germline V CDR1 and CDR2: MNHEY, SVGAGI. V trimming: 3 bases; J trimming: 8 bases; junction bases outside the gene matches: 8. CDR3 protein: CASSYETSVRGELFF. CDR3 sequence (DNA): TGTGCCAGCAGTTATGAGACTAGCGTTAGGGGGGAGCTGTTTTTT.